Detailed here is one T cell receptor (beta chain). The sample comes from a study of blood T cell repertoires in COVID-19. Background on the study: Both acute and convalescent COVID-19 samples were obtained from the United States, Italy and Spain. PBMCs, B-cell-depleted T cells, or T cells provided the cDNA or gDNA that made up the material.

CDR1 and CDR2 (germline): KGHSH, LQKENI. The CDR3 length is 15 residues. V gave up 5 bases and J gave up 6 bases; unmatched junction bases: 11. This table comes from immunoSEQ multiplex PCR, and its TCRdb copy is limited to in-frame clones, with some not included. The sample shows about 270,000 clones, roughly 88% of them seen only once. Source material: peripheral blood. This clonotype was sampled from a woman between 65 and 79 years old with acute or convalescent COVID-19. The chain uses TRBV18 and TRBJ1-2, with 8 bases fitting TRBD1. The CDR3 DNA follows: TGTGCCAGCTCAGAATCCAGGGGGCAGCTCGATGGCTACACCTTC. Translation gives CASSESRGQLDGYTF.